This TCR beta chain was observed in a study of T cell responses to AZD1222 COVID-19 vaccine. Looked up from germline, CDR1 is LNHNV and CDR2 is YYDKDF (reference sequence). The V end was cut by 5 bases, the J end by 7 bases, with 8 bases between. This CDR3 spans 11 amino acids. Clones were sequenced by immunoSEQ multiplex PCR, and TCRdb holds only the in-frame ones, with some missing. Among some 150,000 clones, more than 85% were seen once, and the ten largest hold 4.5% to 5.5%. The clonotype originates from an adult in good health. V is TRBV15 and J is TRBJ1-2, with D possibly matching TRBD1 (5 bases). The material was peripheral blood, obtained on day 0 of AZD1222 vaccination. The CDR3 loop reads CATSRDGGYTF. Here the CDR3 DNA reads TGTGCCACCAGCCGGGACGGTGGCTACACCTTC.